One sample yielded the 21 T cell receptor beta chains listed below, sequenced in a study of cytomegalovirus exposure and HLA in healthy donors. The method was immunoSEQ multiplex PCR; TCRdb's version includes in-frame clones alone and lacks a portion of them. The sample records roughly 48,000 clones, about 88% being singletons. The specimen was PBMCs. The receptors were gathered from a woman in her twenties or thirties in good health and CMV-seronegative.

V gene TRBV18 combines with J gene TRBJ2-1; 12 nucleotides agree with TRBD2. Per the germline V gene, CDR1 is KGHSH and CDR2 is LQKENI. This CDR3 contains 16 residues. With V trimmed by 5 bases and J by 3 bases, 5 bases remained unmatched. CDR3 region: CASSTRTSGNYNEQFF. Written as DNA, the CDR3 is TGTGCCAGCTCAACCCGGACTAGCGGGAACTACAATGAGCAGTTCTTC.

The CDR3 loop is CATSLRTGVYEQYF. The DNA of the CDR3 is TGTGCCACCAGCCTCCGGACAGGGGTTTACGAGCAGTACTTC. This rearrangement joins TRBV15 to TRBJ2-7; TRBD1 aligns across 9 bases. CDR1 is LNHNV, CDR2 YYDKDF, per germline (reference sequence). With 5 bases clipped from V and 4 bases from J, the junction kept 6 bases outside the gene matches. The CDR3 consists of 14 residues.

This chain joins TRBV5-4 and TRBJ1-1; D is ambiguous. V lost 4 bases to trimming and J lost 5 bases, with 18 bases between them. Germline-derived CDR1 and CDR2 are SGHNT and YYREEE (reference sequence). The length of the CDR3 is 15 residues. This CDR3 is CASSGTPGLRTEAFF. In nucleotides, the CDR3 is TGTGCCAGCAGCGGTACCCCCGGGTTACGGACTGAAGCTTTCTTT.

The genes are TRBV27 and TRBJ2-3; perhaps TRBD2 as D (6 bases). The CDR3 totals 15 residues. Deletions cut 3 bases from V and 3 bases from J, with 13 bases between. Germline V gives CDR1 MNHEY, CDR2 SMNVEV (reference sequence). The CDR3 reads CASSFAGLQTDTQYF. The CDR3 bases are TGTGCCAGCAGTTTTGCGGGACTCCAAACAGATACGCAGTATTTT.

The J gene is TRBJ2-2, the V gene TRBV5-5; 8 bases are shared with TRBD2. Germline V CDR1 and CDR2: SGHKS, YYEKEE (reference sequence). CDR3 length: 15 amino acids. The ends lost 0 bases at V and 7 bases at J; junction bases unmatched: 5. CDR3 loop: CASSLGPGGVGELFF. CDR3 sequence (DNA): TGTGCCAGCAGCTTGGGGCCGGGAGGGGTCGGGGAGCTGTTTTTT.

The V and J genes are TRBV10-1 and TRBJ2-7, with TRBD1 identical over 10 bases. This CDR3 is 15 amino acids long. The germline V gene has CDR1 WNHNN and CDR2 SYGVQD (reference sequence). J was trimmed by 2 bases and V by 6 bases; bases with no gene match: 7. The CDR3, as DNA: TGCGCCAGCAGCTCCGGGACAGGGGTCGCCTACGAGCAGTACTTC. It specifies CASSSGTGVAYEQYF.

This clone was counted between two and nine times. This chain joins TRBV7-2 and TRBJ2-7, with D unresolved. Germline CDR1 is SGHTA and CDR2 is FQGNSA. The CDR3 contains 13 residues. Deletions cut 3 bases from V and 4 bases from J, with 10 bases between. The DNA for the CDR3 is TGTGCCAGCAGCTTCTACGTCGGGTACGAGCAGTACTTC. It encodes CASSFYVGYEQYF. Together with reference TRBV7-2 and TRBJ2-7, the CDR3 gives the full variable domain: GAGVSQSPSNKVTEKGKDVELRCDPISGHTALYWYRQSLGQGLEFLIYFQGNSAPDKSGLPSDRFSAERTGGSVSTLTIQRTQQEDSAVYLCASSFYVGYEQYFGPGTRLTVT.

The chain carries TRBV11-3 and TRBJ2-2, with 9 positions matching TRBD2. With V trimmed by 2 bases and J by 4 bases, 5 bases remained unmatched. The CDR3 covers 16 residues. Germline CDR1 reads SGHNT; CDR2 reads YENEEA. As DNA, the CDR3 is TGTGCCAGCAGCTTATCGCAGGGACTAGCCACCGGGGAGCTGTTTTTT. Encoded protein: CASSLSQGLATGELFF.

The chain uses TRBV27 and TRBJ1-2; 7 nucleotides line up with TRBD1. This CDR3 has 15 amino acids. CDR1 and CDR2 from the germline V gene are MNHEY and SMNVEV (reference sequence). Trimming at V came to 4 bases and at J to 4 bases, leaving 9 bases not matched to a gene. The CDR3 sequence is CASSSTDRASYGYTF. CDR3 sequence (DNA): TGTGCCAGCAGTTCCACCGACAGGGCCAGCTATGGCTACACCTTC.

The chain has TRBV18 and TRBJ2-1; D might be TRBD1 (7 bases). With 6 bases removed from V and 4 bases from J, the gap between germline ends came to 16 bases. This CDR3 is built from 15 residues. CDR1 KGHSH and CDR2 LQKENI come from the germline V gene. The CDR3 sequence is CASSRMTGRYNEQFF. CDR3 sequence (DNA): TGTGCCAGCTCCCGGATGACAGGGAGGTACAATGAGCAGTTCTTC.

Concerning this clone: At one boundary the junction diverges from the germline segment, which might be a read error. V usage is TRBV11-3 and J usage is TRBJ2-1, with 9 nucleotides matching TRBD2. Looked up from germline, CDR1 is SGHNT and CDR2 is YENEEA. The CDR3 totals 14 residues. The CDR3 region has the DNA TGCGCCAGCAGTTATAGCGGGGGTGGGAATGAGCAGTTCTTC. This sequence encodes CASSYSGGGNEQFF.

The gene calls are TRBV5-3 and TRBJ2-7, with TRBD1 matching over 9 bases. TRBV5-3 is recorded as an ORF, its role being uncertain. V shed 0 bases and J 5 bases; nucleotides not matched to a gene: 6. The CDR3 loop spans 15 amino acids. CDR3 residues: CARSLVDRGIHEQYF. The DNA of the CDR3 is TGTGCCAGAAGCTTGGTGGACAGGGGTATCCACGAGCAGTACTTC.

The rearrangement uses TRBV28 and TRBJ2-7, with D possibly TRBD2 on 5 matching bases. The CDR3 has 17 residues. The V gene's germline CDR1 is MDHEN and CDR2 SYDVKM. Trimming removed 6 bases from V and 5 bases from J, with 26 bases in between. The CDR3 region has the DNA TGTGCCAGCAGCCCCATGTTAGTTTTGGGAGCTATAAACGAGCAGTACTTC. This translates into CASSPMLVLGAINEQYF.

This sequence joins TRBV6-4 and TRBJ1-2, with TRBD1 matching 9 bases. Germline V gene lookup returns CDR1 MRHNA and CDR2 SNTAGT. The CDR3 covers 13 residues. V was clipped by 3 bases and J by 8 bases; unmatched bases: 4. CDR3 DNA: TGTGCCAGCAGTGAACAGGGGGCTGAAGGCTACACCTTC. As protein: CASSEQGAEGYTF.

The chain is built from TRBV28 and TRBJ1-1; 7 nucleotides agree with TRBD1. The CDR3 loop spans 13 amino acids. The germline gives CDR1 MDHEN, CDR2 SYDVKM. J lost 3 bases, V lost 5 bases, and 3 bases had no gene match. CDR3 sequence reads: CASSPTGYTEAFF. The CDR3 nucleotides read TGTGCCAGCAGTCCGACAGGGTACACTGAAGCTTTCTTT.

This chain links TRBV5-1 with TRBJ2-1, with no clear D. The CDR3 has 15 residues. Trimming removed 5 bases from V and 1 base from J, with 13 bases in between. Germline CDR1 and CDR2: SGHRS and YFSETQ. The chain's CDR3 is CASRFEIASYNEQFF. DNA for the CDR3: TGCGCCAGCAGGTTTGAGATAGCTTCCTACAATGAGCAGTTCTTC.

This chain connects TRBV28 to TRBJ1-5, with a tentative D call TRBD1 (5 bases). The CDR3 length is 12 residues. Germline values: CDR1 MDHEN, CDR2 SYDVKM. V was shortened by 6 bases and J by 11 bases, with 14 bases between the two germline ends. CDR3 nucleotides: TGTGCCAGCAGCCTCGGGGGGGAAACCCAGCATTTT. Translated, it gives CASSLGGETQHF.

The chain couples TRBV7-3 to TRBJ2-1, with D possibly TRBD2 on 6 matching bases. V shed 5 bases and J shed 0 bases, with 11 bases lying between them. Looked up from germline, CDR1 is SGHTA and CDR2 is FQGTGA. The CDR3 runs to 15 residues. The CDR3 bases are TGTGCCAGCAGCCCTAGCGTTAGCTCCTACAATGAGCAGTTCTTC. Encoded protein: CASSPSVSSYNEQFF.

This clone was observed a few times. The chain joins TRBV5-8 to TRBJ2-5, with TRBD1 identical over 8 bases. The germline gives CDR1 SGHTS, CDR2 YDEGEE. The CDR3 loop spans 15 amino acids. V shed 3 bases, J shed 1 base, and the junction held 5 bases outside the gene matches. The CDR3 DNA sequence: TGTGCCAGCAGCTCAGGGGGCTTCAGCCAAGAGACCCAGTACTTC. Its protein product is CASSSGGFSQETQYF.

This chain links TRBV4-3 with TRBJ2-1; the match to TRBD2 covers 15 bases. The CDR3 extends over 19 amino acids. In germline, CDR1 is LGHNA, CDR2 YSLEER. Trimming removed 1 base from V and 3 bases from J; junction bases left unmatched: 7. CDR3 protein: CASSQGGTSGRPNYNEQFF. The CDR3 DNA reads as TGCGCCAGCAGCCAAGGGGGGACTAGCGGGAGGCCCAACTACAATGAGCAGTTCTTC.

V gene TRBV7-3 combines with J gene TRBJ1-2; TRBD1 agrees at 7 bases. This CDR3 has 14 residues. V dropped 0 bases and J dropped 7; count of bases not matched to a gene: 5. Germline V lookup: CDR1 SGHTA, CDR2 FQGTGA. The CDR3 region has the DNA TGTGCCAGCAGCTTAACGCCAGGGGGTGGTGGCTACACCTTC. Protein product: CASSLTPGGGGYTF.